Listed here are 2 T cell receptor beta chains from one sample, sequenced in a study of breast tumors, draining lymph nodes, adjacent tissues. Using its own MiXCR run on the multiplex PCR reads, TCRdb lists one record per CDR3 protein. The data show about 140,000 distinct CDR3 sequences, 30% to 35% seen once. Samples came from axillary lymph nodes draining the breast cancer. The sequenced material came from axillary lymph node tissue. The source is a female donor with breast cancer. Some clones in this sample may be carry-over from other donors' samples.

In this sample, this clonotype turned up many times. This chain uses TRBV10-2 with TRBJ2-7; tentatively, D is TRBD1 (6 bases). This CDR3 is 18 amino acids long. The V gene lost 4 bases and the J gene lost 5 bases, with 27 bases spanning the gap. The V gene's germline CDR1 is WSHSY and CDR2 SAAADI. CDR3 sequence: CASSGVTDRERSFNEQYF. Written as DNA, the CDR3 is TGCGCCAGCAGTGGGGTCACGGACAGAGAGCGAAGTTTCAACGAGCAGTACTTC.

The gene calls are TRBV4-1 and TRBJ1-5; no clear D. Trimming pared 4 bases from V and 7 bases from J, leaving 17 bases between. CDR1 MGHRA and CDR2 YSYEKL come from the germline V gene. This CDR3 has 15 residues. This CDR3 is CASSLEEGSYQPQHF. The DNA of the CDR3 is TGCGCCAGCAGCCTAGAGGAGGGAAGTTACCAGCCCCAGCATTTT.